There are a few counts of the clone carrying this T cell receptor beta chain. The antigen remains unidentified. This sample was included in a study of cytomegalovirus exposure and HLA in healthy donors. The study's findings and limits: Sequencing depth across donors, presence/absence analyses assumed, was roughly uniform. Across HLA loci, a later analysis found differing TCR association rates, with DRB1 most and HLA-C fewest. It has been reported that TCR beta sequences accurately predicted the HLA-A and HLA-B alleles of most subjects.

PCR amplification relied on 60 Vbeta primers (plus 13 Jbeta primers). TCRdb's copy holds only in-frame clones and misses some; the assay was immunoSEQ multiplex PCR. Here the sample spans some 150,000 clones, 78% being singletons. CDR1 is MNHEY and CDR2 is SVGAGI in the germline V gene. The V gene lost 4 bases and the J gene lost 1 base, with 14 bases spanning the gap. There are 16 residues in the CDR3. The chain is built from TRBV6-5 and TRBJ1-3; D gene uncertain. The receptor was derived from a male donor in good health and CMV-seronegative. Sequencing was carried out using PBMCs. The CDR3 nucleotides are TGTGCCAGCAGTTTTGGAGGTACGGAGTCTGGAAACACCATATATTTT. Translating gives CASSFGGTESGNTIYF.